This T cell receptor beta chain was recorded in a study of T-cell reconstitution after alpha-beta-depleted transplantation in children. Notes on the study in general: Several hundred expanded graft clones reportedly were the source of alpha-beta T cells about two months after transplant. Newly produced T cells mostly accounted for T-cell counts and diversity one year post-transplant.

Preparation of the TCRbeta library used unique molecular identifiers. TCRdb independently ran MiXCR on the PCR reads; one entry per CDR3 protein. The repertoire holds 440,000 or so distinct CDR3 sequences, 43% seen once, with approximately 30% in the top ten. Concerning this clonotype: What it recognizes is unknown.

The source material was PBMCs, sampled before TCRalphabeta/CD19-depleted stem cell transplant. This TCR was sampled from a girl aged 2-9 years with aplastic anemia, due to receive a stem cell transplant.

The CDR3 region has the DNA TGTGCCAGCAGTAGGGATCTCCGGGGCGCCGGGGAGCTGTTTTTT. It encodes CASSRDLRGAGELFF. The rearrangement joins TRBV6-2 or TRBV6-3 to TRBJ2-2, with D perhaps given as TRBD1 or TRBD2 (5 bases each). This CDR3 is 15 amino acids long. V shed 5 bases and J shed 6 bases, with 16 bases lying between them. The germline CDR1 and CDR2 sequences are MNHEY and SVGEGT.